Listed below are T cell receptor beta chains from one sample, sequenced in a study of blood T cell repertoires in COVID-19. The assay was immunoSEQ multiplex PCR, and TCRdb's table has in-frame clones only and misses some. The sample carries 200,000 to 250,000 clones, 70% to 85% recorded once. The sample comprised peripheral blood. These receptors were taken from a woman older than 75 with acute or convalescent COVID-19. CDR3s include the opening cysteine and the closing phenylalanine or tryptophan. D genes are given only for firm matches. Some rows mark clone size as missing; the rest say once, few, many or name a class of expanded clone.

>-|TRBV12-3/TRBV12-4|-|TRBJ2-3
CASSGGHTDTQYF
TGTGCCAGCAGCGGGGGGCACACAGATACGCAGTATTTT
>few|TRBV7-6|-|TRBJ1-4
CASSKRDVPEGGKLFF
TGTGCCAGCAGCAAAAGGGACGTACCCGAAGGGGGAAAACTGTTTTTT
>-|TRBV7-9|-|TRBJ2-1
CASSLDPGQIRGEQFF
TGTGCCAGCAGCTTAGATCCAGGGCAGATAAGAGGTGAGCAGTTCTTC
>few|TRBV21-1|-|TRBJ2-5
CASSKARGQTQYF
TGTGCCAGCAGCAAAGCGCGGGGGCAGACCCAGTACTTC
>once|TRBV9|TRBD2|TRBJ2-1
CASSANPRLARSLNEQFF
TGTGCCAGCAGCGCGAACCCTAGACTAGCCCGATCCCTCAATGAGCAGTTCTTC
>-|TRBV7-3|-|TRBJ2-1
CASSRRRAEYNEQFF
TGTGCCAGCAGCCGTAGGCGGGCGGAGTACAATGAGCAGTTCTTC
>-|TRBV5-1|-|TRBJ2-2
CASSLVAEGTGELFF
TGCGCCAGCAGCTTGGTGGCGGAGGGGACCGGGGAGCTGTTTTTT
>-|TRBV25-1|-|TRBJ1-5
CASSESKQGRDNQPQHF
TGTGCCAGCAGTGAATCCAAACAGGGACGGGACAATCAGCCCCAGCATTTT
>many|TRBV2|TRBD2|TRBJ2-1
CASRGLAGGLGHNEQFF
TGTGCCAGCAGGGGGCTAGCGGGAGGCTTGGGTCACAATGAGCAGTTCTTC
>few|TRBV6-5|TRBD1|TRBJ1-2
CASSYSGQNYGYTF
TGTGCCAGCAGTTACTCGGGACAGAACTATGGCTACACCTTC
>-|TRBV28|TRBD1|TRBJ1-1
CASRGQGNTEAFF
TGTGCCAGCAGAGGACAGGGGAACACTGAAGCTTTCTTT
>-|TRBV6-2/TRBV6-3|-|TRBJ1-5
CASSYTIGTPRGNQPQHF
TGTGCCAGCAGTTACACTATCGGGACACCAAGGGGCAATCAGCCCCAGCATTTT
>-|TRBV7-2|TRBD2|TRBJ2-7
CASRRVGLAEYEQYF
TGTGCCAGCAGGAGAGTAGGACTAGCGGAGTACGAGCAGTACTTC
>few|TRBV7-7|TRBD2|TRBJ2-2
CASSLISGTTGELFF
TGTGCCAGCAGCTTAATTAGCGGGACCACCGGGGAGCTGTTTTTT
>-|TRBV30|TRBD2|TRBJ2-5
CAWSVVGGEKETQYF
TGTGCCTGGAGTGTAGTGGGAGGGGAGAAAGAGACCCAGTACTTC
>-|TRBV6-5|-|TRBJ2-5
CASSPNRWAAETQYF
TGTGCCAGCAGCCCCAATCGATGGGCTGCGGAGACCCAGTACTTC
>-|TRBV2|-|TRBJ1-3
CASIIQGFSGNTIYF
TGTGCCAGCATTATACAGGGATTCTCTGGAAACACCATATATTTT
>-|TRBV6-5|-|TRBJ1-5
CASKETVLYQPQHF
TGTGCCAGCAAGGAGACAGTTCTTTATCAGCCCCAGCATTTT
>-|TRBV5-4|-|TRBJ1-1
CASSLAVRAGSTEAFF
TGTGCCAGCAGCTTGGCCGTTCGGGCGGGTAGCACTGAAGCTTTCTTT
>-|TRBV4-3|TRBD1|TRBJ1-4
CASSHRDRGVKLFF
TGCGCCAGCAGCCACCGGGACAGGGGGGTAAAACTGTTTTTT
>few|TRBV18|-|TRBJ2-7
CASSPRPDEQYF
TGTGCCAGCTCACCGCGTCCGGACGAGCAGTACTTC
>-|TRBV7-2|TRBD1|TRBJ1-1
CASRVQGGSAEAFF
TGTGCCAGCAGAGTACAGGGGGGATCCGCTGAAGCTTTCTTT
>-|TRBV6-5|TRBD1|TRBJ2-7
CASSRGQGNWEQYF
TGTGCCAGCAGTCGGGGACAGGGAAATTGGGAGCAGTACTTC
>-|TRBV15|-|TRBJ1-2
CATSREAVPLFGYTF
TGTGCCACCAGCAGAGAAGCTGTCCCCCTTTTTGGCTACACCTTC
>few|TRBV6-1|TRBD2|TRBJ2-7
CASREAGGGYEQYF
TGTGCCAGCAGGGAAGCGGGGGGAGGCTACGAGCAGTACTTC
>-|TRBV4-1|TRBD2|TRBJ2-3
CASSQDGAGGALGTQYF
TGCGCCAGCAGCCAAGATGGGGCGGGGGGGGCTCTAGGCACGCAGTATTTT
>-|TRBV28|-|TRBJ1-2
CASSRSGQRYGYTF
TGTGCCAGCAGCCGATCCGGACAGCGCTATGGCTACACCTTC
>once|TRBV7-8|-|TRBJ2-2
CASSLVGGGDTGELFF
TGTGCCAGCAGCTTAGTAGGGGGTGGGGACACCGGGGAGCTGTTTTTT
>-|TRBV5-4|-|TRBJ1-4
CASTLGGRRTNEKLFF
TGTGCCAGCACCCTGGGGGGGCGAAGAACTAATGAAAAACTGTTTTTT
>-|TRBV28|TRBD1|TRBJ2-5
CASTRRDRAETQYF
TGTGCCAGCACCCGAAGGGACAGGGCGGAGACCCAGTACTTC
>-|TRBV6-2/TRBV6-3|-|TRBJ1-6
CASSYSTQASPLHF
TGTGCCAGCAGTTACTCGACACAGGCTTCACCCCTCCACTTT
>-|TRBV4-1|-|TRBJ1-1
CASRRGTEAFF
TGCGCCAGCAGAAGGGGGACTGAAGCTTTCTTT
>-|TRBV14|-|TRBJ2-1
CASSQGGGGQSSYNEQFF
TGTGCCAGCAGCCAAGGGGGAGGTGGTCAGAGCTCCTACAATGAGCAGTTCTTC
>-|TRBV7-6|-|TRBJ1-1
CASSRILGVTEAFF
TGTGCCAGCAGCCGTATACTAGGTGTCACTGAAGCTTTCTTT
>-|TRBV2|TRBD2|TRBJ2-5
CASNPGLAQQETQYF
TGTGCCAGCAATCCGGGACTAGCTCAACAAGAGACCCAGTACTTC
>-|TRBV4-3|TRBD2|TRBJ2-7
CASSLETSGSYEQYF
TGCGCCAGCAGCCTAGAGACTAGCGGCTCCTACGAGCAGTACTTC
>-|TRBV6-2/TRBV6-3|TRBD2|TRBJ2-3
CASSTVGRAVDTQYF
TGTGCCAGCAGTACGGTCGGGAGGGCCGTAGATACGCAGTATTTT
>-|TRBV19|TRBD1|TRBJ1-5
CASRFKGAASNQPQHF
TGTGCCAGTAGGTTTAAGGGGGCAGCCAGCAATCAGCCCCAGCATTTT
>-|TRBV6-5|-|TRBJ2-2
CAAAKANTGELFF
TGTGCCGCTGCAAAAGCCAACACCGGGGAGCTGTTTTTT
>few|TRBV5-1|-|TRBJ1-2
CASSLAENYGYTF
TGCGCCAGCAGCTTGGCGGAGAACTATGGCTACACCTTC